These 24 T cell receptor beta chains were sequenced from one sample in a study of identifying expanded T cells in peripheral blood. Produced via immunoSEQ multiplex PCR; TCRdb's table is partial and in-frame only. The sample has some 90,000 clones; more than 70% are singletons. Sequences were obtained from blood. The receptor set was obtained from a person aged 18 to 75 in good health.

This clone was seen only once. The chain uses TRBV10-3 and TRBJ2-3; D may correspond to TRBD1 or TRBD2 (5 bases each). CDR1 is ENHRY and CDR2 is SYGVKD in the germline V gene. Deletions cut 2 bases from V and 0 bases from J, with 12 bases between. There are 16 residues in the CDR3. CDR3 in amino acids: CAISERSRGSTDTQYF. The CDR3 coding sequence is TGTGCCATCAGTGAGAGGAGTCGGGGCAGCACAGATACGCAGTATTTT.

V gene TRBV9 combines with J gene TRBJ2-3; the match to TRBD2 covers 12 bases. From germline, CDR1 is SGDLS and CDR2 YYNGEE. The CDR3 has 17 amino acids. J was trimmed by 5 bases and V by 3 bases; bases with no gene match: 10. The CDR3 loop is CASSARLAGEWGDTQYF. CDR3 bases: TGTGCCAGCAGCGCCAGACTAGCGGGGGAATGGGGAGATACGCAGTATTTT.

This chain joins TRBV29-1 and TRBJ1-5; perhaps TRBD1 as D (5 bases). Germline CDR1 reads SQVTM; CDR2 reads ANQGSEA. Trimming took off 4 bases at V and 4 bases at J, with 11 bases between the two ends. The CDR3 contains 13 residues. CDR3 sequence (DNA): TGCAGCGTTGCGGCGGGGGTAAATCAGCCCCAGCATTTT. This gives the protein CSVAAGVNQPQHF.

The chain recombines TRBV27 with TRBJ2-5; no definite D call. Germline V gives CDR1 MNHEY, CDR2 SMNVEV (reference sequence). V was trimmed by 3 bases and J by 2 bases, leaving 10 bases between them. This CDR3 contains 14 residues. The DNA for the CDR3 is TGTGCCAGCAGTTTTGGTATGCATCAAGAGACCCAGTACTTC. Amino acids: CASSFGMHQETQYF.

V and J are TRBV7-8 and TRBJ2-3, with TRBD1 matching over 8 bases. Losses at the gene ends were 5 bases for V and 5 bases for J; bases not matched to a gene: 9. The CDR3 is 15 residues long. CDR1 is SGHVS and CDR2 is FQNEAQ in the germline V gene. In nucleotides, the CDR3 is TGTGCCAGCAGCGGCAGCAGGGGGCGGGTAGATACGCAGTATTTT. Its translation: CASSGSRGRVDTQYF.

The chain joins TRBV7-9 to TRBJ2-1, with a tentative D call TRBD2 (5 bases). Looked up from germline, CDR1 is SEHNR and CDR2 is FQNEAQ (reference sequence). V was shortened by 5 bases and J by 0 bases, with 17 bases between the two germline ends. The CDR3 has 17 amino acids. In DNA form, the CDR3 reads TGTGCCAGCAGCAGACGTCCGGGATCGGGCTCCTACAATGAGCAGTTCTTC. It encodes CASSRRPGSGSYNEQFF.

This chain uses TRBV5-1 with TRBJ1-1, with D possibly matching TRBD1 (6 bases). The CDR3 has 15 amino acids. Germline assignment: CDR1 SGHRS and CDR2 YFSETQ. Between the trimmed V and J ends, which lost 0 bases and 3 bases, there was a span of 12 bases. CDR3 DNA: TGCGCCAGCAGCTTGGGGTCAGGGGTATACACTGAAGCTTTCTTT. Translating it yields CASSLGSGVYTEAFF.

V usage is TRBV27 and J usage is TRBJ2-7; 8 nucleotides align to TRBD1. V dropped 5 bases and J dropped 1; count of bases not matched to a gene: 4. Looked up from germline, CDR1 is MNHEY and CDR2 is SMNVEV (reference sequence). The CDR3 extends over 14 amino acids. CDR3 residues: CASSPRDRSYEQYF. CDR3 DNA sequence: TGTGCCAGCAGTCCGAGGGACAGGTCCTACGAGCAGTACTTC.

This rearrangement joins TRBV13 to TRBJ2-3, with D perhaps matching TRBD2 (7 bases). Germline-derived CDR1 and CDR2 are PRHDT and FYEKMQ (reference sequence). The V and J ends lost 7 bases and 5 bases respectively, with 13 bases between them. CDR3 size: 13 residues. The CDR3 DNA is TGTGCCAGCACCACAGGGAGGGGAGATACGCAGTATTTT. This encodes CASTTGRGDTQYF.

The chain is built from TRBV5-6 and TRBJ2-7, with D perhaps matching TRBD1 (8 bases). Looked up from germline, CDR1 is SGHDT and CDR2 is YYEEEE. The V and J ends lost 2 bases and 1 base respectively, with 13 bases between them. The CDR3 is 15 amino acids. CDR3 sequence: CASSFDRGGSYEQYF. In DNA form, the CDR3 reads TGTGCCAGCAGCTTTGACAGGGGAGGGTCCTACGAGCAGTACTTC.

The chain couples TRBV20-1 to TRBJ2-5; D may be TRBD1 (6 bases). Germline V CDR1 and CDR2: DFQATT, SNEGSKA (reference sequence). This CDR3 is built from 11 residues. This CDR3 is CSLPRGETQYF. In DNA, the CDR3 is TGCAGCCTCCCTAGGGGGGAGACCCAGTACTTC.

V is TRBV19 and J is TRBJ2-7; 10 bases are a match to TRBD2. The trim removed 9 bases at V and 4 bases at J, leaving 12 bases unmatched. The CDR3 has 15 residues. In germline, CDR1 is LNHDA, CDR2 SQIVND (reference sequence). CDR3 coding DNA: TGTGCCAGCGCAGACCAGCGGGGGGGCCCGTACGAGCAGTACTTC. Translation gives CASADQRGGPYEQYF. The variable domain in full, completed from reference TRBV19 and TRBJ2-7, reads DGGITQSPKYLFRKEGQNVTLSCEQNLNHDAMYWYRQDPGQGLRLIYYSQIVNDFQKGDIAEGYSVSREKKESFPLTVTSAQKNPTAFYLCASADQRGGPYEQYFGPGTRLTVT.

This clone showed up just once. The chain recombines TRBV7-2 with TRBJ2-5; TRBD2 agrees at 10 bases. The CDR3 is made up of 16 amino acids. The germline V gene encodes CDR1 SGHTA and CDR2 FQGNSA. With V trimmed by 1 base and J by 9 bases, 11 bases remained unmatched. The CDR3 protein is CASSLDGLAARVAQYF. DNA for the CDR3: TGTGCCAGCAGCTTAGACGGACTAGCGGCAAGAGTGGCCCAGTACTTC.

This clone was detected once. This chain uses TRBV4-3 with TRBJ1-2; 10 nucleotides match TRBD1. V shed 5 bases and J 4 bases; nucleotides not matched to a gene: 4. The CDR3 sequence is 14 residues long. Germline lookup yields CDR1 LGHNA and CDR2 YSLEER. This CDR3 is CASSKDRGTYGYTF. For the CDR3, the DNA is TGCGCCAGCAGCAAGGACAGGGGGACCTATGGCTACACCTTC.

The chain links TRBV4-3 to TRBJ2-3, with D possibly matching TRBD1 (6 bases). Germline-derived CDR1 and CDR2 are LGHNA and YSLEER. There are 15 residues in the CDR3. V was trimmed by 0 bases and J by 0 bases, leaving 7 bases between them. The CDR3 bases are TGCGCCAGCAGCCAAGAGGGGACAAGCACAGATACGCAGTATTTT. This encodes CASSQEGTSTDTQYF.

The genes are TRBV18 and TRBJ2-3; D uncertain. Germline V gene lookup returns CDR1 KGHSH and CDR2 LQKENI. The CDR3 covers 13 residues. V was cut by 0 bases and J by 6 bases, with 7 bases left in between. CDR3 sequence: CASSPPGGDTQYF. The CDR3 DNA reads as TGTGCCAGCTCACCACCCGGTGGCGATACGCAGTATTTT.

This chain joins TRBV9 and TRBJ2-7; D unclear. V was trimmed by 4 bases and J by 0 bases, leaving 17 bases between them. Germline-derived CDR1 and CDR2 are SGDLS and YYNGEE. The CDR3 consists of 16 residues. CDR3 sequence (DNA): TGTGCCAGCAGCTCCCCGAACAGTTCCTTCTCCTACGAGCAGTACTTC. It codes for CASSSPNSSFSYEQYF.

The chain is built from TRBV5-1 and TRBJ2-5, with 10 nucleotides matching TRBD1. CDR3 length: 14 amino acids. V shed 4 bases and J 5 bases; nucleotides not matched to a gene: 5. The V gene's germline CDR1 is SGHRS and CDR2 YFSETQ. The CDR3 bases are TGCGCCAGCAGCATGCGGGGACAGGGGGAGACCCAGTACTTC. It is translated as CASSMRGQGETQYF.

This chain uses TRBV2 with TRBJ2-7; 8 nucleotides line up with TRBD2. Trimming cost V 10 bases and J 2 bases; bases outside gene matches: 7. Germline V lookup: CDR1 SNHLY, CDR2 FYNNEI. This CDR3 spans 13 amino acids. CDR3 loop: CATSAGGPYEQYF. In DNA, the CDR3 is TGTGCCACCTCGGCGGGGGGACCCTACGAGCAGTACTTC.

V usage is TRBV10-3 and J usage is TRBJ1-5; 7 nucleotides agree with TRBD1. The CDR3 has 14 amino acids. The V gene's germline CDR1 is ENHRY and CDR2 SYGVKD. Unmatched junction bases numbered 11, after V lost 9 bases and J lost 6 bases. The CDR3 DNA sequence: TGTGCCATTGGGGAAGACAGGGCTCTTCAGCCCCAGCATTTT. Amino acids: CAIGEDRALQPQHF.

The chain links TRBV29-1 to TRBJ1-4, with a tentative D call TRBD1 (6 bases). The CDR3 covers 11 residues. The germline V gene has CDR1 SQVTM and CDR2 ANQGSEA. The V gene lost 6 bases and the J gene lost 10 bases, with 12 bases spanning the gap. The CDR3 sequence is CSVGGGGKLFF. The DNA of the CDR3 is TGCAGCGTAGGAGGGGGAGGAAAACTGTTTTTT.

This clone came up once. This chain uses TRBV18 with TRBJ1-1; the D is unclear. Germline values: CDR1 KGHSH, CDR2 LQKENI. The CDR3 is 13 residues long. V lost 6 bases to trimming and J lost 0 bases, with 8 bases between them. CDR3 protein: CASSLRVNTEAFF. The CDR3 nucleotides read TGTGCCAGCTCCCTGAGAGTGAACACTGAAGCTTTCTTT.

The chain recombines TRBV2 with TRBJ1-2, with D maybe TRBD1 (5 bases). The CDR3 loop spans 15 amino acids. Germline V gene sequence: CDR1 SNHLY, CDR2 FYNNEI. The V gene lost 8 bases and the J gene lost 3 bases, with 19 bases spanning the gap. CDR3 nucleotides: TGTGCCAGCCCCCCCCTGGGAGGGGAGGACTATGGCTACACCTTC. It encodes CASPPLGGEDYGYTF.

J is TRBJ2-1 and V is TRBV7-2; weak D call: TRBD2 (6 bases). V was clipped by 5 bases and J by 5 bases, with 16 bases between them. The CDR3 consists of 15 residues. The germline V gene encodes CDR1 SGHTA and CDR2 FQGNSA. The CDR3 spells CASSPTGVMNNEQFF. As DNA, the CDR3 is TGTGCCAGCAGCCCTACGGGGGTAATGAACAATGAGCAGTTCTTC.